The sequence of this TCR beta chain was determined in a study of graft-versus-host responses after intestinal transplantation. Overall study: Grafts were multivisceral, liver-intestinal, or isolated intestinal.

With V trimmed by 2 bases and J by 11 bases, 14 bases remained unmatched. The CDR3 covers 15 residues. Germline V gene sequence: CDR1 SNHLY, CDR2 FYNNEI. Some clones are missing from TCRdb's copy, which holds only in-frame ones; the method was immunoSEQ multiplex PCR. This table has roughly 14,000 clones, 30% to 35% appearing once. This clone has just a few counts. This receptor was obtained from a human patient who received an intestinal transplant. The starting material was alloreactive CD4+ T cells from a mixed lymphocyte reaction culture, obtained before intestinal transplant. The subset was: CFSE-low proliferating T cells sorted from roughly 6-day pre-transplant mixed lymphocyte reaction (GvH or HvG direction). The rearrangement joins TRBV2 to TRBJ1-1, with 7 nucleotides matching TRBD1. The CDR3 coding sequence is TGTGCCAGCAGTGAAAGCCAGGGGGTAAACCGGAGGGCTTTCTTT. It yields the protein CASSESQGVNRRAFF.